This is a list of T cell receptor beta chains from one sample in a study of Ad26.COV2.S vaccination and SARS-CoV-2 variants. Here immunoSEQ multiplex PCR was the method, and the copy in TCRdb shows in-frame clones only, minus some. The repertoire has nearly 400,000 clones, 89% of them found once; the top ten carry 1.5% to 2%. The starting material was peripheral blood, obtained in a trial of Ad26.COV2.S vaccine versus placebo. These receptors all come from a person aged 18-60 years who received the Ad26.COV2.S COVID-19 vaccine or a placebo. CDR3s include the opening cysteine and the closing phenylalanine or tryptophan. D genes are given only for firm matches.

D: -; V: TRBV9; length: 15; J: TRBJ2-2; DNA: TGTGCCAGCAGGTCCGGGACCAGAAGCACCGGGGAGCTGTTTTTT; CDR3: CASRSGTRSTGELFF
D: -; V: TRBV30; length: 20; J: TRBJ1-4; DNA: TGTGCCTGGAGTACTGGGTCTTTAATCTCGGGCCTGGCAACTAATGAAAAACTGTTTTTT; CDR3: CAWSTGSLISGLATNEKLFF
D: -; V: TRBV7-5; length: 18; J: TRBJ2-2; DNA: TGTGTCAGAAGCTCCTACCGTGGGGGGACAGGGCGCACCGGGGAGCTGTTTTTT; CDR3: CVRSSYRGGTGRTGELFF
D: TRBD1; V: TRBV28; length: 14; J: TRBJ2-7; DNA: TGTGCCAGCAGTTTACTCGGCAGGGGGAACGAGCAGTACTTC; CDR3: CASSLLGRGNEQYF
D: -; V: TRBV24-1; length: 15; J: TRBJ2-6; DNA: TGTGCCACCAGTGATTGGGGGACTGGGGCCAACGTCCTGACTTTC; CDR3: CATSDWGTGANVLTF
D: -; V: TRBV28; length: 13; J: TRBJ2-1; DNA: TGTGCCAGCAGTTCGGACCCGACTAATGAGCAGTTCTTC; CDR3: CASSSDPTNEQFF
D: TRBD1; V: TRBV5-1; length: 15; J: TRBJ2-1; DNA: TGCGCCAGCAGCTTCGCGGGACAGGAGAACAATGAGCAGTTCTTC; CDR3: CASSFAGQENNEQFF
D: TRBD1; V: TRBV6-2/TRBV6-3; length: 16; J: TRBJ1-2; DNA: TGTGCCAGCAGCGGAACTACAGGGGGTTCTTCATATGGCTACACCTTC; CDR3: CASSGTTGGSSYGYTF
D: -; V: TRBV21-1; length: 15; J: TRBJ2-1; DNA: TGTGCCAGCACCCTAAAAGGGAGCTCCTACAATGAGCAGTTCTTC; CDR3: CASTLKGSSYNEQFF
D: -; V: TRBV4-1; length: 15; J: TRBJ2-7; DNA: TGCGCCAGCAGCCAAGAATACGGGGGTTCCTACGAGCAGTACTTC; CDR3: CASSQEYGGSYEQYF
D: -; V: TRBV11-3; length: 16; J: TRBJ1-1; DNA: TGTGCCAGCAGCCCGCAGGGACGAGGAATTGGCACTGAAGCTTTCTTT; CDR3: CASSPQGRGIGTEAFF
D: -; V: TRBV7-8; length: 12; J: TRBJ1-2; DNA: TGTGCCAGCAGCTCGAGGGGGGATGGCTACACCTTC; CDR3: CASSSRGDGYTF
D: -; V: TRBV2; length: 17; J: TRBJ2-1; DNA: TGTGCCAGCAGTGACCCGCTCGCAGGGGAAAGGTACAATGAGCAGTTCTTC; CDR3: CASSDPLAGERYNEQFF
D: TRBD1; V: TRBV24-1; length: 16; J: TRBJ1-2; DNA: TGTGCCACCAGTGATCCGGGGACAGGGGGCGGCTATGGCTACACCTTC; CDR3: CATSDPGTGGGYGYTF
D: -; V: TRBV29-1; length: 13; J: TRBJ1-3; DNA: TGCAGCGTTGAAGGAGGTTCTGGAAACACCATATATTTT; CDR3: CSVEGGSGNTIYF